This T cell receptor (beta chain) was sequenced in a study of OX40 agonist ivuxolimab in advanced cancers. As for the study more broadly: The costimulatory receptor OX40 (CD134) was targeted by ivuxolimab, a fully human IgG2 agonistic monoclonal antibody. Peripheral TCRbeta sequencing aimed to test whether ivuxolimab altered TCR sequence diversity and caused clonal T-cell expansion. Prior anti-PD-1, anti-PD-L1 or anti-CTLA-4 therapy was permitted, and less than 45% of dose-escalation patients had received checkpoint inhibitors. The paper covers the monotherapy dose-escalation part of the phase I ivuxolimab trial, which included N ≈ 52 patients. Among the roughly 50 dose-escalation patients, around 19 had hepatocellular carcinoma, about 15 melanoma, 9 renal cell carcinoma and 9 head and neck cancer. Intravenous ivuxolimab was administered to patients every 2 weeks at six dose levels: 0.01, 0.1, 0.3, 1.5, 3 and 10 mg/kg. A male proportion of nearly 85% and a mean age of approximately 55 years, ranging from roughly 23 to 79, were recorded for the dose-escalation cohort. Three dose-escalation patients achieved partial responses, one with hepatocellular carcinoma and two with cutaneous melanoma.

The trial excluded patients who had a history of autoimmune disease or were on systemic immunosuppression. Peripheral blood for TCR sequencing was collected from all dose cohorts at baseline, on cycle 4 day 1, and on cycle 7 day 1. Samples came from an open-label, multicenter, first-in-human phase I dose-escalation trial of ivuxolimab. Adults with locally advanced or metastatic head and neck squamous cell, hepatocellular, melanoma or renal cell carcinoma were enrolled in the trial. Before TCR sequencing, CD4+ T cells and CD8+ T cells from peripheral blood were sorted into separate populations. What the research found in general, with its limitations: On average, CD8+ T cells showed more expanded clones than CD4+ T cells after ivuxolimab. Low levels of normalized T-cell clonal expansion were also seen in some patients who did not respond. Clonal expansion of both CD4+ and CD8+ blood T cells was observed from baseline to week 6 at doses 0.1 to 3.0 mg/kg. The antigen specificity of the peripheral T cells that underwent clonal expansion was not determined. In the 0.1-3.0 mg/kg groups, partial responders were among the patients with the lowest normalized peripheral clonal expansion, particularly in CD8+ T cells.

As for this clone: What this receptor recognizes is not known. Base-call qualities are not available, and no considerably larger clone is one nucleotide away.

CDR1 and CDR2, looked up from the germline V gene, are SGDLS and YYNGEE. Including the terminal cysteine and phenylalanine, the CDR3 comprises 13 residues. The DNA shown is the 39-base CDR3, in frame from base 1. Relative to germline, V is 3 bases shorter and J is 10 bases shorter, with 14 bases between their ends. For sequencing of the TCRbeta CDR3 region, genomic DNA was extracted from the sorted cells. TCRbeta CDR3 regions were sequenced using the immunoSEQ Assay. Entries here come from immuneACCESS through TCRdb and include only in-frame sequences with V and J called. Some clones fail to appear in such tables; in the studies checked, an unresolved V gene covers under half of the shortfall, and the cause of the remainder is unknown. This sample comprises 90,000 to 150,000 clones, approximately 90% of them detected only once. Around 0.53% of the sample is held by the ten biggest clonotypes.

The rearranged chain carries TRBV9 and TRBJ1-5, and the D gene may be TRBD1, 6 bases matching. Material: CD4+ or CD8+ T cells sorted from blood, obtained in a trial of the OX40 agonist ivuxolimab. The clonotype originates from an adult with an advanced solid tumor such as melanoma, head and neck, liver or kidney cancer. The CDR3 sequence is CASSEGGQEPQHF. The DNA sequence is given as TGTGCCAGCAGCGAGGGGGGGCAGGAACCCCAGCATTTT.